Shown below are 3 T cell receptor beta chains from a single sample sequenced in a study of T cells in Graves' hyperthyroidism and ophthalmopathy. Amplified regions were TCR beta CDR3 sequences from RNA transcripts. TCR CDR3 underwent first-round RT-PCR with the HTBI primer set. Via MiXCR, TCRdb re-called the multiplex PCR reads, giving one row per CDR3 protein. This table has fewer than 350,000 distinct CDR3 sequences, roughly a fifth appearing once. Sequencing was performed on blood. Receptors originate from a woman between 45 and 60 years old with Graves' hyperthyroidism.

This chain connects TRBV27 to TRBJ1-3, with D perhaps TRBD1 (6 bases). Per the germline V gene, CDR1 is MNHEY and CDR2 is SMNVEV (reference sequence). The length of the CDR3 is 15 residues. V was clipped by 6 bases and J by 2 bases, with 14 bases between them. The CDR3 is CASSETGSTGNTIYF. The CDR3 coding sequence is TGTGCCAGCAGCGAGACAGGTTCCACTGGAAACACCATATATTTT.

With regard to this clonotype: One base away lies a much larger clone, so this may be a sequencing read error. This chain connects TRBV28 to TRBJ1-5; tentative D call: TRBD1 (5 bases). Trimming removed 3 bases at V and 2 bases at J, with 8 bases between. Per the germline V gene, CDR1 is MDHEN and CDR2 is SYDVKM. The CDR3 covers 14 residues. The CDR3 spells CASSFPGCNQPQHF. The CDR3 DNA reads TGTGCCAGCAGTTTCCCAGGGTGCAATCAGCCCCAGCATTTT.

This sequence joins TRBV5-1 and TRBJ2-3; TRBD2 aligns across 7 bases. The ends lost 4 bases at V and 2 bases at J; junction bases unmatched: 10. The CDR3 runs to 16 residues. CDR1 is SGHRS and CDR2 is YFSETQ in the germline V gene. DNA of the CDR3: TGCGCCAGCAGCGGAGGGCTAGCGGCCATCACAGATACGCAGTATTTT. Its translation is CASSGGLAAITDTQYF.